This T cell receptor (beta chain) was retrieved from a study of blood T cells in healthy people across ages. Overall study results and limits: As age increased, TCR beta diversity per million T cells fell in a roughly linear fashion.

It was with a sample-barcoded 5' primer and a J-beta primer mix that a second PCR of about 7 to 12 cycles was run. In TCRdb, the 5' RACE reads were re-called with MiXCR into one record per CDR3 protein. Of over 950,000 distinct CDR3 sequences detected, roughly 47% appear once; the ten largest clones hold roughly a fifth. Regarding this clonotype: The antigen is unknown. One junction end does not reproduce the germline sequence, and a read error may be involved.

Isolation of PBMCs gave at least 7 million cells per sample. Germline CDR1 reads MGHRA; CDR2 reads YSYEKL. The CDR3 sequence is 17 residues long. J is TRBJ2-1 and V is TRBV4-1, with 8 bases fitting TRBD2. The end of the DNA is better explained by TRBJ2-7, so the J call may be wrong. This sequence originates from a woman aged 60 to 75 in good health. The sample taken for sequencing was blood. For the CDR3, the DNA is TGCGCCAGCGGCCACTCTAGCGGGTCTAGCTCCTACAATGAGCAGTACTTC. Translating it yields CASGHSSGSSSYNEQYF.